This is a list of T cell receptor beta chains from one sample in a study of shared clonotypes between healthy human individuals. Measured with immunoSEQ multiplex PCR; TCRdb has only the in-frame clones, and not every one. The table records approximately 2.1 million clones, approximately 95% of them present only once. Sequencing used naive CD4+ T cells from PBMCs. Receptors were obtained from a young man in good health. Some clones in this sample may be carry-over from other donors' samples. Both conserved end residues are part of each CDR3. A D gene is named only where the DNA matches it firmly. Some rows mark clone size as missing; the rest say once, few, many or name a class of expanded clone.

size,D,J,V,DNA,CDR3
.,.,TRBJ1-1,TRBV7-9,TGTGCCAGCAGCGAAGGACAAAACACTGAAGCTTTCTTT,CASSEGQNTEAFF
.,.,TRBJ1-5,TRBV6-4,TGTGCCAGCACCCCGAATAGCAATCAGCCCCAGCATTTT,CASTPNSNQPQHF
.,.,TRBJ2-7,TRBV4-3,TGCGCCAGCAGCCAAGATAGGAGAGAGCAGTACTTC,CASSQDRREQYF
.,.,TRBJ1-3,TRBV7-2,TGTGCCAGCAGCTTAGGGGCCCAGGGTGGTCTTATGTATTTT,CASSLGAQGGLMYF
.,.,TRBJ2-7,TRBV11-2,TGTGCCAGCAGCACACTATACGAGCAGTACTTC,CASSTLYEQYF
once,.,TRBJ2-1,TRBV10-2,TGCGCCAGCAGCCCCGGACTACCTGGGAACAATGAGCAGTTCTTC,CASSPGLPGNNEQFF
.,.,TRBJ2-7,TRBV5-1,TGCGCCAGCAGCGGAGGACAGTTGGTGAACGAGCAGTACTTC,CASSGGQLVNEQYF
.,.,TRBJ1-6,TRBV7-2,TGTGCCAGCAGCCCTTCTTTGGGGGGTAATTCACCCCTCCACTTT,CASSPSLGGNSPLHF
.,TRBD1,TRBJ2-7,TRBV28,TGTGCCAGCACCGACAGCGGGACAGGGGGCTACGAGCAGTACTTC,CASTDSGTGGYEQYF
.,.,TRBJ1-2,TRBV15,TGTGCCACCAGCAGAGCTGGGGAACCTTATGGCTACACCTTC,CATSRAGEPYGYTF
.,TRBD2,TRBJ2-1,TRBV27,TGTGCCAGCAGTCCCAGACTAGCGGGTCCCTACAATGAGCAGTTCTTC,CASSPRLAGPYNEQFF
.,TRBD2,TRBJ2-1,TRBV5-4,TGTGCCAGCAGCGACGATTTACGAGGACTAGCGGGGTACAATGAGCAGTTCTTC,CASSDDLRGLAGYNEQFF
.,TRBD2,TRBJ2-3,TRBV4-1,TGCGCCAGCAGCCCTAAAGAAGGTGGGAGGGCCTATAGTACGCAGTATTTT,CASSPKEGGRAYSTQYF
.,.,TRBJ2-1,TRBV6-1,TGTGCCAGCAGTGAAGCGCTCTGGGCCGACAATGAGCAGTTCTTC,CASSEALWADNEQFF
.,.,TRBJ2-7,TRBV4-3,TGCGCCAGCAGCCAAGATCTTATGGGCCTCGAGCAGTACTTC,CASSQDLMGLEQYF
.,.,TRBJ1-2,TRBV27,TGTGCCAGCAGTCAGGGAGGGGTTTATGGCTACACCTTC,CASSQGGVYGYTF
.,TRBD1,TRBJ1-1,TRBV6-1,TGTGCCAGCGGATTTACTACAGGGGGGGACACTGAAGCTTTCTTT,CASGFTTGGDTEAFF
.,.,TRBJ2-1,TRBV11-2,TGTGCCAGCAGCTTAGGGCGGGCAGTCTTATCCTACAATGAGCAGTTCTTC,CASSLGRAVLSYNEQFF
.,.,TRBJ1-2,TRBV25-1,TGTGCCAGCAGTCTATCCCGAAACTATGGCTACACCTTC,CASSLSRNYGYTF
few,.,TRBJ1-1,TRBV29-1,TGCAGCGTTGATAGGGCCATGAACACTGAAGCTTTCTTT,CSVDRAMNTEAFF
.,.,TRBJ1-4,TRBV7-9,TGTGCCAGCAGCATCAGACAGTCTTCAACTAATGAAAAACTGTTTTTT,CASSIRQSSTNEKLFF
once,.,TRBJ2-5,TRBV5-4,TGTGCCAGCAGCTTGGACGGGAAAGGGACCCAGTACTTC,CASSLDGKGTQYF
.,TRBD1,TRBJ1-2,TRBV30,TGTGCCTGGAGTGGCACAGGGGGTAGTACCTTC,CAWSGTGGSTF
.,TRBD1,TRBJ2-4,TRBV28,TGTGCCAGCAGTTTACCGACAGGGGATGGGGCCAAAAACATTCAGTACTTC,CASSLPTGDGAKNIQYF
.,.,TRBJ1-4,TRBV30,TGTGCCTGGAGTGTACTGGAGACCCCAAAACTGTTTTTT,CAWSVLETPKLFF
.,.,TRBJ1-5,TRBV27,TGTGCCAGCAGTGCCATCTATAGCAATCAGCCCCAGCATTTT,CASSAIYSNQPQHF
.,.,TRBJ1-1,TRBV10-3,TGTGCCATCAGTTACGACAGAAACACTGAAGCTTTCTTT,CAISYDRNTEAFF
.,TRBD2,TRBJ2-3,TRBV19,TGTGCCAGTAGTATCAGAGCGGGAGGTCGGGGAGATACGCAGTATTTT,CASSIRAGGRGDTQYF
.,.,TRBJ2-2,TRBV28,TGTGCCAGCAGGTGGGCCGGGGAGCTGTTTTTT,CASRWAGELFF
.,.,TRBJ2-3,TRBV30,TGTGCCTTGACGTTTTCGACTGGCACAGATACGCAGTATTTT,CALTFSTGTDTQYF
.,TRBD2,TRBJ2-7,TRBV11-2,TGTGCCAGCAGCTTAAGGGGAGGGCAGAACTACGAGCAGTACTTC,CASSLRGGQNYEQYF
once,TRBD1,TRBJ1-6,TRBV30,TGTGCCTGCCAGATCGGGACAGTAAATTCACCCCTCCACTTT,CACQIGTVNSPLHF
.,.,TRBJ2-7,TRBV6-5,TGTGCCAGCAAAAGCCGGGCGCAGATCTACGAGCAGTACTTC,CASKSRAQIYEQYF
.,TRBD1,TRBJ2-7,TRBV15,TGTGCCACCAGCAGAGATCTCGGCAGGGGGCTCGACGAGCAGTACTTC,CATSRDLGRGLDEQYF
.,.,TRBJ2-2,TRBV18,TGTGCCAGCTCACCTCCGGGGGTGGCAAACACCGGGGAGCTGTTTTTT,CASSPPGVANTGELFF
.,TRBD2,TRBJ2-1,TRBV12-5,TGTGCTAGTGGTTTCTTGACTAGCGGCTACAATGAGCAGTTCTTC,CASGFLTSGYNEQFF
once,.,TRBJ2-3,TRBV19,TGTGCCAGTAGTATAAACGGCCGGAGGATTGATACGCAGTATTTT,CASSINGRRIDTQYF